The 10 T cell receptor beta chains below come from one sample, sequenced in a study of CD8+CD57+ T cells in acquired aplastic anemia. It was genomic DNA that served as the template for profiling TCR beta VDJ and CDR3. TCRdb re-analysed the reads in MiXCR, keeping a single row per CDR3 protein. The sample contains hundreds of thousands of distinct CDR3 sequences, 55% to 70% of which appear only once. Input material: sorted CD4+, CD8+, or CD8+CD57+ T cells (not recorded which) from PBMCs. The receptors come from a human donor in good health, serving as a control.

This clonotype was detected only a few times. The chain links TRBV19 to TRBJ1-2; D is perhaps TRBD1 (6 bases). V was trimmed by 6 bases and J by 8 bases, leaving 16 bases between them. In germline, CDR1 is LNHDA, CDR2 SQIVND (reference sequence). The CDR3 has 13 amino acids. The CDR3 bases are TGTGCCAGTAGCAATGGGGGGGCGCAGGGCTACACCTTC. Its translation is CASSNGGAQGYTF.

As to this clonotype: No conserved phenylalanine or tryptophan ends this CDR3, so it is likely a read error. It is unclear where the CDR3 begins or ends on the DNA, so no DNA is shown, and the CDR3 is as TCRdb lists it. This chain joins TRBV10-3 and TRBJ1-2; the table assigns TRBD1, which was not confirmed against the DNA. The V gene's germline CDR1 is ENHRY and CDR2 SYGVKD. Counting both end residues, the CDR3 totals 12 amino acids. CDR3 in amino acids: CAISEEGDGQTS.

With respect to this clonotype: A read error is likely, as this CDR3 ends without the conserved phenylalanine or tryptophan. CDR3 bases: TGCAGTGGGCGGTCCCCCGGACATGTGTACACCTCC. The encoded protein is CSGRSPGHVYTS. The chain combines TRBV20-1 with TRBJ1-2, with D maybe TRBD1 (5 bases). V was pared by 7 bases and J by 11 bases, with 20 bases between. The germline CDR1 and CDR2 sequences are DFQATT and SNEGSKA (reference sequence). The CDR3 spans 12 residues.

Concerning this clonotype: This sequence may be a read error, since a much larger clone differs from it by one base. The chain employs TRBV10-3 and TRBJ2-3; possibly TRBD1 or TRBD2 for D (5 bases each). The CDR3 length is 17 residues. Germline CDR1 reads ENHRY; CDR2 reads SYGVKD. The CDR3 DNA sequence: TGTGCCAGCAGTTACTCTCGCCCGGGACGGGGCACAGATACGCAGTATTTT. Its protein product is CASSYSRPGRGTDTQYF.

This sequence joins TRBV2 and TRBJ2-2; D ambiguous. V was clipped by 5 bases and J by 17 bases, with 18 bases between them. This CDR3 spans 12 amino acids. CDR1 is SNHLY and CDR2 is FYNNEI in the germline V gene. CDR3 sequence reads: CASSRLGTEPFF. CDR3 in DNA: TGTGCCAGCAGTCGTCTGGGCACTGAGCCTTTTTTT.

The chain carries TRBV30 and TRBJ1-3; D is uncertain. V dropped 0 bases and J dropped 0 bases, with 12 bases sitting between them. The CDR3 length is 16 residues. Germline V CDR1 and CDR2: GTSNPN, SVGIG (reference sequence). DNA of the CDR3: TGTGCCTGGAGTGTAGGTGCAGGCCACTCTGGAAACACCATATATTTT. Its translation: CAWSVGAGHSGNTIYF.

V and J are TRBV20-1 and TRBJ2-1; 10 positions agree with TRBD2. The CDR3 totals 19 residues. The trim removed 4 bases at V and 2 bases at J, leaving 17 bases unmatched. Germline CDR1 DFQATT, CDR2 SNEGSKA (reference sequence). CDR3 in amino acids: CSATAASGGHRQAYNEQFF. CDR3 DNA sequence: TGCAGTGCTACGGCCGCTAGCGGGGGCCACCGGCAAGCCTACAATGAGCAGTTCTTC.

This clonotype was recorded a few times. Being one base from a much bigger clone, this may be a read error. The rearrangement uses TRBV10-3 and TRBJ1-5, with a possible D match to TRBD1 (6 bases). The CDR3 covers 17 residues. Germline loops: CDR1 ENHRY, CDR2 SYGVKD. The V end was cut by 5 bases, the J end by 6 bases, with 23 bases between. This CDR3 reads CAISYNWGRIGTQPQHF. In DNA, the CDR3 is TGTGCCATCAGTTATAATTGGGGGCGCATAGGAACTCAGCCCCAGCATTTT.

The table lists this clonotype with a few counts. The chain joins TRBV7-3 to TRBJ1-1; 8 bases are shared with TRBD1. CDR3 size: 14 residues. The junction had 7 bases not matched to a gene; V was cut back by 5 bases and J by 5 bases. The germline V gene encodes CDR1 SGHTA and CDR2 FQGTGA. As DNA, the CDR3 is TGTGCCAGCAGCCGGACAGGGAGTAATACTGAAGCTTTCTTT. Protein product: CASSRTGSNTEAFF.

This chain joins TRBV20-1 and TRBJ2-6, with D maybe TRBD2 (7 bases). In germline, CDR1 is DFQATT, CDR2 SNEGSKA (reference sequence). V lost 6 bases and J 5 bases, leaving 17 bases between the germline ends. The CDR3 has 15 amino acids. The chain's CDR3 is CSAGGGSERANVLTF. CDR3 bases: TGCAGTGCGGGGGGGGGCAGCGAAAGGGCCAACGTCCTGACTTTC.